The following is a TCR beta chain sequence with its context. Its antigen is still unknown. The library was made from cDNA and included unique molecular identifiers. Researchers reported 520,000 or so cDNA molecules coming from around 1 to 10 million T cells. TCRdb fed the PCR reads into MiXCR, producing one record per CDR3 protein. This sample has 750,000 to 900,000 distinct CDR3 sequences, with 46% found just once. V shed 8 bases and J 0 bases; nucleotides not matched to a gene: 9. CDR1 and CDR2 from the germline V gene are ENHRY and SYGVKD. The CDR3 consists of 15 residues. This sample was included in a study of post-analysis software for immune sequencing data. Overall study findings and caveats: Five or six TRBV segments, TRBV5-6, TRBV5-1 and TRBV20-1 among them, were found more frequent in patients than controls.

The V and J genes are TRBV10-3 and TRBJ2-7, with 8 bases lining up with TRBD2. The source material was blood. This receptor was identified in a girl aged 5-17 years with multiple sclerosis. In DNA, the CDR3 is TGTGCCATCGGGGAGAGGGGGACTAGCTCCTACGAGCAGTACTTC. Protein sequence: CAIGERGTSSYEQYF.